Listed below are T cell receptor beta chains from one sample, sequenced in a study of blood T cell repertoires in COVID-19. TCRdb's copy holds only in-frame clones and misses some; the assay was immunoSEQ multiplex PCR. Of around 500,000 clones in the sample, around 85% were seen once. What was sequenced was peripheral blood. These receptors were taken from a human donor in a cohort sampled during active COVID-19. CDR3s include the opening cysteine and the closing phenylalanine or tryptophan. A D gene is named only where the DNA matches it firmly. Size tells how often a clone was seen (once, few, many) or the class of an expanded clone, and some rows leave it out.

>TRBV2|TRBJ2-4|.|.
TGTGCCAGCAGTGACGTGTCCGGGACTCTCTTCGGGAACATTCAGTACTTC
CASSDVSGTLFGNIQYF
>TRBV25-1|TRBJ2-2|.|TRBD1
TGTGCCAGCAGTGATCCGGGACAGGGGGCCGGGAACACCGGGGAGCTGTTTTTT
CASSDPGQGAGNTGELFF
>TRBV6-5|TRBJ1-1|.|.
TGTGCCAGCAGTTTCGATACGGGGGGTTTGAACACTGAAGCTTTCTTT
CASSFDTGGLNTEAFF
>TRBV2|TRBJ2-5|.|.
TGTGCCAGCAAATTAACAGGGCGAGGAGAGACCCAGTACTTC
CASKLTGRGETQYF
>TRBV19|TRBJ2-7|.|TRBD2
TGTGCCAGTAGTACCACCCCGGGACTAGCGGGCCTCTCCTATCAGTACTTC
CASSTTPGLAGLSYQYF
>TRBV3-1/TRBV3-2|TRBJ2-1|.|TRBD2
TGTGCCAGCAGCCAAGCCGGGACTAGGGGCTGGTTTGATGAGCAGTTCTTC
CASSQAGTRGWFDEQFF
>TRBV11-2|TRBJ1-2|.|TRBD1
TGTGCCAGCAGATTGGGACAGGGCTCAAGCTATGGCTACACCTTC
CASRLGQGSSYGYTF
>TRBV9|TRBJ2-7|.|.
TGTGCCAGCAGTACTTCCAAAGACGAGCAGTACTTC
CASSTSKDEQYF
>TRBV29-1|TRBJ2-1|.|TRBD2
TGCAGCGTGAGGACTAGCGGGAGCAATGAGCAGTTCTTC
CSVRTSGSNEQFF
>TRBV11-2|TRBJ1-1|.|.
TGTGCCAGCAGCCCCAGGACACTTGAAAGCACTGAAGCTTTCTTT
CASSPRTLESTEAFF
>TRBV5-4|TRBJ2-1|once|.
TGTGCCAGCAGCTCAAACAGTGCAGGGGCAAACAATGAGCAGTTCTTC
CASSSNSAGANNEQFF
>TRBV6-5|TRBJ1-6|.|.
TGTCTGGCGGGCCAAGGGCAGGGGTCACCCCTCCACTTT
CLAGQGQGSPLHF
>TRBV6-2/TRBV6-3|TRBJ1-5|.|.
TGTGCCAGCAGTTACTCGATCCGGGATAGCAATCAGCCCCAGCATTTT
CASSYSIRDSNQPQHF
>TRBV19|TRBJ1-2|.|TRBD1
TGTGCCAGTAGTTCCTCGGACAGGGAGCAGGACTACACCTTC
CASSSSDREQDYTF
>TRBV9|TRBJ2-7|.|.
TGTGCCAGCAGCCCGACTAGTGGGGCCTACGAGCAGTACTTC
CASSPTSGAYEQYF
>TRBV9|TRBJ2-2|once|.
TGTGCCAGCAGCGTAGACCCGGGAGGGGGCGCCGGGGAGCTGTTTTTT
CASSVDPGGGAGELFF
>TRBV28|TRBJ2-7|.|.
TGTGCCAGCAGCGGGCCTGAGACAGGATTTTTCTTAACCTACGAGCAGTACTTC
CASSGPETGFFLTYEQYF
>TRBV18|TRBJ1-5|.|.
TGTGCCAGCTCCCAGGACACCTATCAGCCCCAGCATTTT
CASSQDTYQPQHF
>TRBV28|TRBJ1-5|.|.
TGTGCCAGCAGCCGGACAAGGGGCAATCAGCCCCAGCATTTT
CASSRTRGNQPQHF
>TRBV5-1|TRBJ2-7|.|.
TGCGCCAGCAGCTTAAGACACCCTCTCGACGAGCAGTACTTC
CASSLRHPLDEQYF
>TRBV11-2|TRBJ2-1|.|TRBD2
TGTGCCAGCAGCTTGCTAGCAGGCGCGGGAGCCTACAATGAGCAGTTCTTC
CASSLLAGAGAYNEQFF
>TRBV4-1|TRBJ2-1|.|TRBD2
TGCGCCAGCAGTCTTGGCGGGAGCACTTACAATGAGCAGTTCTTC
CASSLGGSTYNEQFF
>TRBV18|TRBJ1-1|once|TRBD1
TGTGCCAGCTCACGGGGGGACAGTGGAGCTGAAGCTTTCTTT
CASSRGDSGAEAFF
>TRBV27|TRBJ1-2|.|TRBD1
TGTGCCAGCAGGTCCGGGACAGGAGGCTACTATGGCTACACCTTC
CASRSGTGGYYGYTF
>TRBV28|TRBJ2-3|.|TRBD2
TGTGCCAGCAGGCCCTTCTGGCGGGAGACCCCCAACGATACGCAGTATTTT
CASRPFWRETPNDTQYF
>TRBV24-1|TRBJ1-5|.|.
TGTGCCACCCGTTCGTACGGGAATCAGCCCCAGCATTTT
CATRSYGNQPQHF
>TRBV5-1|TRBJ1-2|.|TRBD1
TGCGCCAGCAGCTCCCAAATGACAGGGGGCCTTGGCTACACCTTC
CASSSQMTGGLGYTF
>TRBV6-5|TRBJ2-7|.|.
TGTGCCAGCACCCAGGACTCACCCCGTTCCTACGAGCAGTACTTC
CASTQDSPRSYEQYF
>TRBV12-3/TRBV12-4|TRBJ1-1|few|.
TGTGCCAGCAGTCTCAACGGGGGCACTGAAGCTTTCTTT
CASSLNGGTEAFF
>TRBV6-1|TRBJ1-3|.|.
TGTGCCAGCAGTGAAGCCCAACTAGGGGGAAACACCATATATTTT
CASSEAQLGGNTIYF
>TRBV5-4|TRBJ1-6|.|TRBD1
TGTGCCAGCAGCACGGGACAGGTTAATAATTCACCCCTCCACTTT
CASSTGQVNNSPLHF
>TRBV3-1/TRBV3-2|TRBJ2-5|.|.
TGTGCCAGCAGCCCACTGTCATTCGGGAGTCGGGAGACCCAGTACTTC
CASSPLSFGSRETQYF